This T cell receptor beta chain was captured in a study of early T cells in non-severe SARS-CoV-2 infection. Study results and limitations: There was a bias toward anti-spike CD8 responses in VDJdb matching, which missed private and CD4 specificities.

There are many counts of this clonotype. Its antigen is not identified. The V and J ends lost 0 bases and 6 bases respectively, with 9 bases between them. The germline CDR1 and CDR2 sequences are SGHDT and YYEEEE. The CDR3 totals 14 residues. Each CDR3 protein gets one entry after TCRdb re-called the 5' RACE reads with MiXCR. Of tens of thousands of distinct CDR3 sequences listed, roughly 4.9% are singletons. Sequencing was performed on whole blood. The TCR sequence derives from an adult who was a healthcare worker with PCR-confirmed SARS-CoV-2 infection or an uninfected control (not recorded which). V is TRBV5-6 and J is TRBJ2-2, with D tentatively TRBD1 or TRBD2 (5 bases each). In DNA form, the CDR3 reads TGTGCCAGCAGCTTGGCCGGGGCGGCCGGGGAGCTGTTTTTT. The encoded protein is CASSLAGAAGELFF.